Following are 7 T cell receptor beta chains from one sample sequenced in a study of CD8+ T cells in alopecia areata. Investigators isolated RNA and reverse transcribed it into cDNA to act as the sequencing template. The table came from immunoSEQ multiplex PCR; TCRdb's copy has only in-frame clones and leaves some out. The data show about 200,000 clones, with 50% to 60% seen just once and over 3% held by the top ten. Treatment: oral pan-JAK inhibitor, 5-10 mg twice daily. Sequenced here: CD4+ T cells sorted from blood, sampled at week 4, from a patient treated with tofacitinib. The source is a human donor with alopecia areata.

This clone occurred a few times. The chain combines TRBV5-6 with TRBJ1-1, with D unresolved. The CDR3 is 12 amino acids. CDR1 is SGHDT, CDR2 YYEEEE, per germline. V was trimmed by 1 base and J by 11 bases, leaving 12 bases between them. The CDR3 here is CASSLSRDSAFF. The DNA of the CDR3 is TGTGCCAGCAGCTTGAGTAGGGATTCCGCTTTCTTT.

The table lists this clone with a count of one. The chain carries TRBV11-2 and TRBJ2-5; no clear D. CDR1 and CDR2 (germline): SGHAT, FQNNGV. V lost 1 base and J 1 base, leaving 7 bases between the germline ends. This CDR3 region has 14 residues. The CDR3 here is CASSLVLGQETQYF. CDR3 in DNA: TGTGCCAGCAGCTTAGTTTTGGGCCAAGAGACCCAGTACTTC.

This clone was found a few times. V usage is TRBV29-1 and J usage is TRBJ1-1, with 7 bases aligning to TRBD1. Germline V CDR1 and CDR2: SQVTM, ANQGSEA. Trimming cost V 7 bases and J 2 bases; bases outside gene matches: 7. The CDR3 covers 13 residues. The CDR3 DNA sequence: TGCAGCGGGACGGGACAGATTAACACTGAAGCTTTCTTT. Its translation: CSGTGQINTEAFF.

In this sample, this clone turned up a few times. The V and J genes are TRBV7-9 and TRBJ1-2; 7 bases match TRBD1. CDR1 SEHNR and CDR2 FQNEAQ come from the germline V gene (reference sequence). V lost 5 bases to trimming and J lost 8 bases; unmatched junction nucleotides: 14. CDR3 length: 15 residues. CDR3 in DNA: TGTGCCAGCAGCCCGTCCAGCAACAGGGGAGGCGGCTACACCTTC. It yields the protein CASSPSSNRGGGYTF.

The chain uses TRBV7-9 and TRBJ1-5; no firm D call. Trimming took 5 bases from V and 5 from J, leaving 16 bases between them. CDR3 length: 15 amino acids. Germline V lookup: CDR1 SEHNR, CDR2 FQNEAQ (reference sequence). The CDR3 sequence is CASSPPGKRDQPQHF. CDR3 bases: TGTGCCAGCAGCCCGCCCGGTAAAAGAGATCAGCCCCAGCATTTT.

The chain recombines TRBV30 with TRBJ2-3, with a weak D call TRBD1 (6 bases). V dropped 4 bases and J dropped 2 bases, with 10 bases sitting between them. The germline V gene encodes CDR1 GTSNPN and CDR2 SVGIG (reference sequence). This CDR3 is built from 13 residues. Written as DNA, the CDR3 is TGTGCCTGGAATCCAGGGGTCACAGATACGCAGTATTTT. It codes for CAWNPGVTDTQYF.

The chain recombines TRBV29-1 with TRBJ2-5; 11 nucleotides line up with TRBD2. Unmatched junction bases numbered 8, after V lost 6 bases and J lost 8 bases. CDR3 length: 13 residues. The germline gives CDR1 SQVTM, CDR2 ANQGSEA. The CDR3 loop is CSVAWTSGQTQYF. The CDR3 DNA follows: TGCAGCGTCGCGTGGACTAGCGGGCAAACCCAGTACTTC. The variable domain in full, completed from reference TRBV29-1 and TRBJ2-5, reads SAVISQKPSRDICQRGTSLTIQCQVDSQVTMMFWYRQQPGQSLTLIATANQGSEATYESGFVIDKFPISRPNLTFSTLTVSNMSPEDSSIYLCSVAWTSGQTQYFGPGTRLLVL.